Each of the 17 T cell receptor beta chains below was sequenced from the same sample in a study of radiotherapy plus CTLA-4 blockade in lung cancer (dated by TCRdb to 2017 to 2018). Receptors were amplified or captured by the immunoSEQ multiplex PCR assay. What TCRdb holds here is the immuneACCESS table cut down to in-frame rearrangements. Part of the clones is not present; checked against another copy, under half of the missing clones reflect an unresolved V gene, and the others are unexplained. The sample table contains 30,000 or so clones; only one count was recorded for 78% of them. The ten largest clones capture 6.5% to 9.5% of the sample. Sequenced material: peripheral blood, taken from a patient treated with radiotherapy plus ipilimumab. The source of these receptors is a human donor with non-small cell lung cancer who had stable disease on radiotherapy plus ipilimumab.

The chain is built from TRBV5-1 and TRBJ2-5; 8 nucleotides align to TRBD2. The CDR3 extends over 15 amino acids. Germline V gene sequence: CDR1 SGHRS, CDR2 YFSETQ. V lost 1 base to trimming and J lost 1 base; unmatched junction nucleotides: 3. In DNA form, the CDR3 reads TGCGCCAGCAGCTTGACGGGGGGGCGCCAAGAGACCCAGTACTTC. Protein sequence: CASSLTGGRQETQYF.

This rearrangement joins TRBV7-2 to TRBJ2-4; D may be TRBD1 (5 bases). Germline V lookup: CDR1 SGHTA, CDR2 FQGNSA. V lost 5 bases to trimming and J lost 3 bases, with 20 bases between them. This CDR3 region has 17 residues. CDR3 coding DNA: TGTGCCAGCAGCCCATTTCAAGCCAGGGCCCGCAAAAACATTCAGTACTTC. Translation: CASSPFQARARKNIQYF.

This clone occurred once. The CDR3 bases are TGCGCCAGCAGCTTTAGCAGGGCTGGGGCCAACGTCCTGACTTTC. Encoded protein: CASSFSRAGANVLTF. The V and J genes are TRBV5-1 and TRBJ2-6, with D perhaps TRBD1 (5 bases). Germline assignment: CDR1 SGHRS and CDR2 YFSETQ. The CDR3 is made up of 15 amino acids. Deletions cut 2 bases from V and 2 bases from J, with 8 bases between.

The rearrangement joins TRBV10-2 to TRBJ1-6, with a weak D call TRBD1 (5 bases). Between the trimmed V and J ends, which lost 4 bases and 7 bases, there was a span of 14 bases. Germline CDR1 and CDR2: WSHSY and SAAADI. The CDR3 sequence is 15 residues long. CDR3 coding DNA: TGCGCCAGCAGTGTGACCGGGACTGCGAATTCACCCCTCCACTTT. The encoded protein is CASSVTGTANSPLHF.

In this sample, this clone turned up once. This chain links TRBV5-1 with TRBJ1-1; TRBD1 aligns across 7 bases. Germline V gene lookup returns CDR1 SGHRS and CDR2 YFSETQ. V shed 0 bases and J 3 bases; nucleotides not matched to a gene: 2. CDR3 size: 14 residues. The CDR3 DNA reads TGCGCCAGCAGCTTGGCCGGGACAGACACTGAAGCTTTCTTT. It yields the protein CASSLAGTDTEAFF.

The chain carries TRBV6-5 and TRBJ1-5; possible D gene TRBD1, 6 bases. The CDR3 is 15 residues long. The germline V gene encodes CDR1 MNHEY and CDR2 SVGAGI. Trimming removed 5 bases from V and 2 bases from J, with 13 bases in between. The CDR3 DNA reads TGTGCCAGCAGTCAAGGGGGAACTGGCAATCAGCCCCAGCATTTT. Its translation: CASSQGGTGNQPQHF.

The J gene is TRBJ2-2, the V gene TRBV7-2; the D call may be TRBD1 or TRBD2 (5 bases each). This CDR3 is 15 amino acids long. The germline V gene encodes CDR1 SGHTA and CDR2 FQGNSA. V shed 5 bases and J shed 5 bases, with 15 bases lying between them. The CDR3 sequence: CASSPNLGATGELFF. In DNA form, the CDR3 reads TGTGCCAGCAGCCCCAATCTCGGGGCGACCGGGGAGCTGTTTTTT.

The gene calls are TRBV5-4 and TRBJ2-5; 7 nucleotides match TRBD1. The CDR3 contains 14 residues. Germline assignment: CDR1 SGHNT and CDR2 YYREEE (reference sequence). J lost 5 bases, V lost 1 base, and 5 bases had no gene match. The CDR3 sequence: CASSLYRGWETQYF. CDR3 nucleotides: TGTGCCAGCAGCTTGTACAGGGGCTGGGAGACCCAGTACTTC.

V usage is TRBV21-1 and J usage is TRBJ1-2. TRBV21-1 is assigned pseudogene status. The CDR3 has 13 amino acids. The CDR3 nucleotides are TGTGCCAGCAGCATAATGAAGCCCTATGGCTACACCTTC. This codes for CASSIMKPYGYTF.

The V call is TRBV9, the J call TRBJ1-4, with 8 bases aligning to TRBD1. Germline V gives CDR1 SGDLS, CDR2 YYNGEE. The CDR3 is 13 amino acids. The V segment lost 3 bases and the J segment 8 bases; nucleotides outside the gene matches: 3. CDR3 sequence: CASSDGQGEKLFF. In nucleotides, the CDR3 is TGTGCCAGCAGCGACGGACAGGGCGAAAAACTGTTTTTT.

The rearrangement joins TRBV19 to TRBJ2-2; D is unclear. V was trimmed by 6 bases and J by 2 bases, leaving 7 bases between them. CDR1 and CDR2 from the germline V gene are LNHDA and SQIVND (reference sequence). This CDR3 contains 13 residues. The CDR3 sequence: CASRAENTGELFF. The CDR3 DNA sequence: TGTGCCAGTAGGGCCGAAAACACCGGGGAGCTGTTTTTT. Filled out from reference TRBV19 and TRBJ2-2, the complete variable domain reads DGGITQSPKYLFRKEGQNVTLSCEQNLNHDAMYWYRQDPGQGLRLIYYSQIVNDFQKGDIAEGYSVSREKKESFPLTVTSAQKNPTAFYLCASRAENTGELFFGEGSRLTVL.

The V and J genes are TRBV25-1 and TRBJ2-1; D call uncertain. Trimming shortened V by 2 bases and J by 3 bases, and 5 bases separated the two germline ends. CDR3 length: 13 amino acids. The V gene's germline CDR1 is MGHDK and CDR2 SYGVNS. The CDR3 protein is CASSEDNYNEQFF. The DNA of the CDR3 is TGTGCCAGCAGTGAAGACAACTACAATGAGCAGTTCTTC.

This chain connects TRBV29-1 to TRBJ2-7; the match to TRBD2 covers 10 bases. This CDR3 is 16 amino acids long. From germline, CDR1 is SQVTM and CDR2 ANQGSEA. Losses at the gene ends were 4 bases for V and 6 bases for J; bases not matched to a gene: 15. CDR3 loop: CSVASGSGGASLEQYF. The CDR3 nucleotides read TGCAGCGTTGCAAGTGGCAGCGGGGGGGCGTCTCTCGAGCAGTACTTC.

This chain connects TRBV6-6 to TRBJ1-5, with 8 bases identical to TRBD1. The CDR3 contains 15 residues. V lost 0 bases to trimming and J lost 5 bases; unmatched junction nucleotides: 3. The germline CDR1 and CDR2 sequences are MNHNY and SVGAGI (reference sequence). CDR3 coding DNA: TGTGCCAGCAGTTACTCGGACAGGGTCGATCAGCCCCAGCATTTT. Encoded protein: CASSYSDRVDQPQHF.

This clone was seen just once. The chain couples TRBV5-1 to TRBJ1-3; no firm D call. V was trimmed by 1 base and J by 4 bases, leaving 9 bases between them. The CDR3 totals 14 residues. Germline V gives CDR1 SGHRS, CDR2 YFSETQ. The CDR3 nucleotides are TGCGCCAGCAGCTTGAAGACGGCGGGAAACACCATATATTTT. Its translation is CASSLKTAGNTIYF.

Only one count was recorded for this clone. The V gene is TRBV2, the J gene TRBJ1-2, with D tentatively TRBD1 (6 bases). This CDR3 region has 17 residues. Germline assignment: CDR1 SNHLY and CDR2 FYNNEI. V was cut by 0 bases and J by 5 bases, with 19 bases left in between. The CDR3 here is CASSEAQQGPPPYGYTF. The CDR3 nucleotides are TGTGCCAGCAGTGAAGCGCAACAGGGTCCCCCTCCGTATGGCTACACCTTC. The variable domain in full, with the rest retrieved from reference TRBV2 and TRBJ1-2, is EPEVTQTPSHQVTQMGQEVILRCVPISNHLYFYWYRQILGQKVEFLVSFYNNEISEKSEIFDDQFSVERPDGSNFTLKIRSTKLEDSAMYFCASSEAQQGPPPYGYTFGSGTRLTVV.

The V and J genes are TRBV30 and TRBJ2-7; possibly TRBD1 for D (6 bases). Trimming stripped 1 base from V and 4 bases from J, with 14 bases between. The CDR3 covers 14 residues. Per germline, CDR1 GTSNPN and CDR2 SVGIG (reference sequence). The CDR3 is CAWSDGQSQYEQYF. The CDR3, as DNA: TGTGCCTGGAGTGACGGACAGTCCCAATACGAGCAGTACTTC.